This TCR beta chain was sequenced during a study of human T cells and chemical hapten exposure. At the level of the study: TCR yields per sample varied mostly from small pooled library volume differences. Findings and caveats of the study: With patch test score, the counts of PT1 expanded TCRs showed a positive correlation.

As to this clonotype: Its target is not known.

Stated time point: patch test 2, 6 weeks after DPC sensitization. Treatment here: therapeutic diphenylcyclopropenone sensitization with weekly scalp DPC. Someone pulled total RNA out of unfractionated whole blood. The study's library attached unique molecular identifiers to single cDNA molecules. One entry per CDR3 protein, called by TCRdb with MiXCR from the RACE reads. The sample carries tens of thousands of distinct CDR3 sequences, 10% recorded once. The sequence came from a woman between 50 and 59 years old with alopecia areata. Some clones in this sample may be carry-over from other donors' samples. Source: whole blood, taken in connection with sensitization to the hapten diphenylcyclopropenone (DPC).

Here the CDR3 DNA reads TGCAGTGCTAGAGACGGAGGTGGCAATCAGCCCCAGCATTTT. It is translated as CSARDGGGNQPQHF. The V and J genes are TRBV20-1 and TRBJ1-5; no reliable D call. This CDR3 comprises 14 residues. Per the germline V gene, CDR1 is DFQATT and CDR2 is SNEGSKA (reference sequence). Trimming shortened V by 0 bases and J by 2 bases, and 8 bases separated the two germline ends.